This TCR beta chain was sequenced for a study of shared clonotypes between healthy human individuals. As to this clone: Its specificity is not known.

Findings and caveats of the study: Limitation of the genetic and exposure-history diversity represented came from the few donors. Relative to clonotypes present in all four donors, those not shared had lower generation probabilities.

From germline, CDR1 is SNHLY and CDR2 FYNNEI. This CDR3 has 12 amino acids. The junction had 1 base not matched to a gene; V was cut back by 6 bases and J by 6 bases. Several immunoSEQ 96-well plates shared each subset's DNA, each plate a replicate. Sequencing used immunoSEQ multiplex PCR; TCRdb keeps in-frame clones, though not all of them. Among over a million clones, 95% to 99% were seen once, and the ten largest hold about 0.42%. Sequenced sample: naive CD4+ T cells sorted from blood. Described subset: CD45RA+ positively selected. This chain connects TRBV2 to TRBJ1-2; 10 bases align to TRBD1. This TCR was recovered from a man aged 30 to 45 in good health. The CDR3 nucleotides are TGTGCCAGCAGGGGGACAGGGGATGGCTACACCTTC. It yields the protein CASRGTGDGYTF.